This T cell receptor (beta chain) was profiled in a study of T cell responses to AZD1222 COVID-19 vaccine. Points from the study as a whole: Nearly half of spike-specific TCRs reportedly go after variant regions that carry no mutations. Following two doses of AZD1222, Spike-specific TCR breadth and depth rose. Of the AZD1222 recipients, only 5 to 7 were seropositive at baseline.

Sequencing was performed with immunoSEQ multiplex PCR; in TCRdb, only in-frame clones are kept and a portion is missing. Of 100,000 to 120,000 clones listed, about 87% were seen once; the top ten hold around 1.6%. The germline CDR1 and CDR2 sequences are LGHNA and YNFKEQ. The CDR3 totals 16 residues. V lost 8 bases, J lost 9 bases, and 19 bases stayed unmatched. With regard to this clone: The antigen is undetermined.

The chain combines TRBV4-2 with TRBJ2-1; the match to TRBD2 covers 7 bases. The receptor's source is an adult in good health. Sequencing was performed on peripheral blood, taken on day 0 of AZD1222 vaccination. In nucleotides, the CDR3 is TGTGCCAGCGTCCAGGTTCCGGGGAGTTCGGGGGGTGAGCAGTTCTTC. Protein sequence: CASVQVPGSSGGEQFF.